The 18 T cell receptor beta chains below come from one sample, sequenced in a study of cytomegalovirus exposure and HLA in healthy donors. PCR employed 60 Vbeta and 13 Jbeta primers. Measured with immunoSEQ multiplex PCR; TCRdb has only the in-frame clones, and not every one. The sample gives roughly 110,000 clones, roughly four fifths of which show up once; 1.5% to 2% is in the top ten. Sequenced material: PBMCs. These receptor sequences come from a man aged 45-65 years in good health and CMV-seronegative.

As DNA, the CDR3 is TGTGCCAGCAGTTTTTCTACGCAAGGAGACAATGAGCAGTTCTTC. This codes for CASSFSTQGDNEQFF. The rearrangement joins TRBV27 to TRBJ2-1; the D is unclear. Per the germline V gene, CDR1 is MNHEY and CDR2 is SMNVEV (reference sequence). V lost 3 bases, J lost 5 bases, and 14 bases lay in between. This CDR3 has 15 residues.

The chain joins TRBV19 to TRBJ1-5; D is unresolved. V lost 0 bases to trimming and J lost 2 bases, with 8 bases between them. Looked up from germline, CDR1 is LNHDA and CDR2 is SQIVND (reference sequence). This CDR3 is built from 15 residues. The chain's CDR3 is CASSIERMRNQPQHF. The CDR3 region has the DNA TGTGCCAGTAGTATAGAGAGGATGCGCAATCAGCCCCAGCATTTT. The full variable domain, rest sourced from reference TRBV19 and TRBJ1-5, is DGGITQSPKYLFRKEGQNVTLSCEQNLNHDAMYWYRQDPGQGLRLIYYSQIVNDFQKGDIAEGYSVSREKKESFPLTVTSAQKNPTAFYLCASSIERMRNQPQHFGDGTRLSIL.

The chain recombines TRBV6-1 with TRBJ2-7, with a tentative D call TRBD2 (5 bases). The V gene lost 7 bases and the J gene lost 0 bases, with 10 bases spanning the gap. The CDR3 sequence is 13 residues long. Germline V gives CDR1 MNHNS, CDR2 SASEGT. The DNA for the CDR3 is TGTGCCAGCACCCCGGGGTTCTCCTACGAGCAGTACGTC. It translates to CASTPGFSYEQYV.

V gene TRBV27 combines with J gene TRBJ2-1; 11 positions match TRBD2. The CDR3 contains 20 residues. Trimming at V came to 2 bases and at J to 0 bases, leaving 12 bases not matched to a gene. Germline V lookup: CDR1 MNHEY, CDR2 SMNVEV (reference sequence). The CDR3 DNA follows: TGTGCCAGCAGTTTAGGGGGTCTAGCGGGGGGCTTGAGCTCCTACAATGAGCAGTTCTTC. Translated: CASSLGGLAGGLSSYNEQFF.

This chain links TRBV7-2 with TRBJ1-2; D is ambiguous. V lost 1 base to trimming and J lost 8 bases, with 11 bases between them. The CDR3 covers 13 residues. In germline, CDR1 is SGHTA, CDR2 FQGNSA. Here the CDR3 DNA reads TGTGCCAGCAGCTTAGAGACACTCTTGGGCTACACCTTC. This sequence encodes CASSLETLLGYTF.

The rearrangement joins TRBV5-4 to TRBJ1-6; a weak D match, TRBD1 (6 bases). CDR1 and CDR2 from the germline V gene are SGHNT and YYREEE (reference sequence). This CDR3 has 14 amino acids. With 0 bases removed from V and 8 bases from J, the gap between germline ends came to 9 bases. The CDR3 nucleotides are TGTGCCAGCAGCTTGGGACAGGTCGATTCACCCCTCCACTTT. It is translated as CASSLGQVDSPLHF.

The CDR3, as DNA: TGCGCCAGCAGCCGCGGCTTCGACGCCACCGGGGAGCTGTTTTTT. Amino acids: CASSRGFDATGELFF. The chain combines TRBV4-1 with TRBJ2-2; D is unclear. The CDR3 is 15 amino acids. Per the germline V gene, CDR1 is MGHRA and CDR2 is YSYEKL. Deletions cut 4 bases from V and 4 bases from J, with 13 bases between.

The rearrangement links TRBV11-3 to TRBJ2-5, with TRBD1 matching 7 bases. The CDR3 totals 15 residues. Germline V lookup: CDR1 SGHNT, CDR2 YENEEA. Losses at the gene ends were 5 bases for V and 2 bases for J; bases not matched to a gene: 8. CDR3 nucleotides: TGTGCCAGCAGCCGACGAGGGACAGCTCAAGAGACCCAGTACTTC. Its protein product is CASSRRGTAQETQYF.

The V gene is TRBV11-2, the J gene TRBJ1-1, with TRBD1 matching over 7 bases. There are 15 residues in the CDR3. Germline CDR1 SGHAT, CDR2 FQNNGV. The V gene end was trimmed by 5 bases and the J gene end by 5 bases; junction bases not matched to a gene: 11. In DNA, the CDR3 is TGTGCCAGCAGCCCGCACCCAGGGGGAGGAACTGAAGCTTTCTTT. Protein: CASSPHPGGGTEAFF.

The chain employs TRBV5-1 and TRBJ2-3; D call uncertain. Looked up from germline, CDR1 is SGHRS and CDR2 is YFSETQ. V dropped 4 bases and J dropped 0 bases, with 12 bases sitting between them. The CDR3 is made up of 15 amino acids. In DNA form, the CDR3 reads TGCGCCAGCAGCCCCAGACCGACTAGCACAGATACGCAGTATTTT. The encoded protein is CASSPRPTSTDTQYF.

The CDR3 DNA sequence: TGTGCCAGTACAAATCTTCCGGGACAGGGATCACAGCCCCAGCATTTT. This sequence encodes CASTNLPGQGSQPQHF. The chain recombines TRBV19 with TRBJ1-5; 9 nucleotides match TRBD1. V shed 7 bases and J 7 bases; nucleotides not matched to a gene: 14. The CDR3 sequence is 16 residues long. Germline-derived CDR1 and CDR2 are LNHDA and SQIVND (reference sequence).

V usage is TRBV28 and J usage is TRBJ1-5; 7 bases are shared with TRBD1. The V and J ends lost 7 bases and 0 bases, in that order; junction bases with no gene match: 6. This CDR3 comprises 15 residues. Germline V lookup: CDR1 MDHEN, CDR2 SYDVKM. CDR3 coding DNA: TGTGCCAGCACTCGACAGGGCTTTAGCAATCAGCCCCAGCATTTT. As protein: CASTRQGFSNQPQHF.

The CDR3 DNA follows: TGTGCCAGCAGCTTGCTGTACCAAGAGACCCAGTACTTC. Translating it yields CASSLLYQETQYF. This sequence joins TRBV5-6 and TRBJ2-5; D is undetermined. The CDR3 sequence is 13 residues long. V lost 1 base to trimming and J lost 0 bases, with 4 bases between them. The germline gives CDR1 SGHDT, CDR2 YYEEEE.

The chain is built from TRBV28 and TRBJ2-2; TRBD1 agrees at 8 bases. This CDR3 region has 14 residues. Germline-derived CDR1 and CDR2 are MDHEN and SYDVKM. Germline trimming cut 10 bases from V and 5 bases from J; bases unmatched to any gene: 9. The CDR3 here is CANQGARGTGELFF. CDR3 nucleotides: TGTGCCAACCAGGGGGCGCGAGGTACCGGGGAGCTGTTTTTT. Combining the CDR3 with reference TRBV28 and TRBJ2-2 gives the whole variable domain DVKVTQSSRYLVKRTGEKVFLECVQDMDHENMFWYRQDPGLGLRLIYFSYDVKMKEKGDIPEGYSVSREKKERFSLILESASTNQTSMYLCANQGARGTGELFFGEGSRLTVL.

The chain carries TRBV2 and TRBJ2-5, with 11 positions matching TRBD2. This CDR3 is built from 14 residues. From germline, CDR1 is SNHLY and CDR2 FYNNEI. J was trimmed by 2 bases and V by 4 bases; bases with no gene match: 0. CDR3 region: CASSGTSGQETQYF. The CDR3 DNA is TGTGCCAGCAGTGGGACTAGCGGGCAAGAGACCCAGTACTTC.

The count of this clone is one. The chain joins TRBV5-4 to TRBJ2-1, with a weak D call TRBD2 (7 bases). Germline loops: CDR1 SGHNT, CDR2 YYREEE (reference sequence). Trimming took off 0 bases at V and 7 bases at J, with 11 bases between the two ends. The CDR3 extends over 14 amino acids. CDR3 protein: CASSLDGGRNEQFF. The CDR3 DNA sequence: TGTGCCAGCAGCTTGGACGGGGGGCGTAATGAGCAGTTCTTC.

This clone appeared a few times. This sequence joins TRBV19 and TRBJ1-1; D perhaps matches TRBD1 (5 bases). Germline loops: CDR1 LNHDA, CDR2 SQIVND (reference sequence). The CDR3 is 16 amino acids. Between the trimmed V and J ends, which lost 10 bases and 8 bases, there was a span of 29 bases. Written as DNA, the CDR3 is TGTGCCACCGACGGAGCGGGGGGTTTCACCCCCCAGGAAGCTTTCTTT. Amino acids: CATDGAGGFTPQEAFF. Using reference TRBV19 and TRBJ1-1 for the parts outside the CDR3, the full variable domain is DGGITQSPKYLFRKEGQNVTLSCEQNLNHDAMYWYRQDPGQGLRLIYYSQIVNDFQKGDIAEGYSVSREKKESFPLTVTSAQKNPTAFYLCATDGAGGFTPQEAFFGQGTRLTVV.

The CDR3 nucleotides read TGTGCCATCAGAGCCTCAAGCGGGGTAGGCAAAAACATTCAGTACTTC. This gives the protein CAIRASSGVGKNIQYF. The chain joins TRBV10-3 to TRBJ2-4; 7 bases fit TRBD2. The CDR3 spans 16 residues. J was trimmed by 3 bases and V by 6 bases; bases with no gene match: 11. The germline V gene has CDR1 ENHRY and CDR2 SYGVKD.